One T cell receptor beta chain is described in this entry. Its antigen is undetermined. This sample stems from a study of T-cell memory formation after mild COVID-19. Whole-study context: The study found TCR clusters largely donor specific. General study results and limits: CD4+ contracting clones lay mainly in CM and EM, CD8+ ones in EMRA. From day 15 to 85, contracting clones were balanced between CD4 and CD8, whereas later expanders leaned toward CD4+. Confirmation was lacking for SARS-CoV-2 specificity of second-wave clones that peaked on day 37.

With 2 bases removed from V and 6 bases from J, the gap between germline ends came to 16 bases. This CDR3 region has 15 residues. Germline assignment: CDR1 MNHEY and CDR2 SMNVEV (reference sequence). TCRdb re-called the 5' RACE reads with MiXCR, one entry per CDR3 protein. Of roughly 400,000 distinct CDR3 sequences listed, about a sixth are singletons. The rearrangement uses TRBV27 and TRBJ1-2, with D unclear. The source material was PBMCs or a T cell subset sorted from them (not recorded which). This receptor was obtained from a man younger than 35 who had mild COVID-19 (a few samples of this study predate the infection). Cell type and time point are not known. Here the CDR3 reads CASSLQAPRYDGYTF. In DNA, the CDR3 is TGTGCCAGCAGTTTACAGGCCCCTAGATACGATGGCTACACCTTC.